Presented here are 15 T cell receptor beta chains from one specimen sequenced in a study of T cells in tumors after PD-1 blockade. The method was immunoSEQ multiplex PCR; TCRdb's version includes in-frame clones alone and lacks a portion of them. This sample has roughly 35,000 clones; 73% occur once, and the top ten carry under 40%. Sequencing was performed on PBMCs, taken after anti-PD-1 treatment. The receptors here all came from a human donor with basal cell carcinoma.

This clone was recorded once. DNA of the CDR3: TGTGCCAGCAGCACCTCGAGGGGAGGGAATGAGCAGTTCTTC. Protein: CASSTSRGGNEQFF. This chain links TRBV7-3 with TRBJ2-1; 7 nucleotides agree with TRBD2. The V segment lost 5 bases and the J segment 7 bases; nucleotides outside the gene matches: 8. The CDR3 is 14 residues long. The germline V gene has CDR1 SGHTA and CDR2 FQGTGA.

CDR3 bases: TGTGCCAGCAGCTTAATAGGATGGGGGAACACCGGGGAGCTGTTTTTT. Translating gives CASSLIGWGNTGELFF. V gene TRBV7-2 combines with J gene TRBJ2-2; the D is unclear. The V gene lost 2 bases and the J gene lost 1 base, with 11 bases spanning the gap. Germline V lookup: CDR1 SGHTA, CDR2 FQGNSA. The CDR3 consists of 16 residues.

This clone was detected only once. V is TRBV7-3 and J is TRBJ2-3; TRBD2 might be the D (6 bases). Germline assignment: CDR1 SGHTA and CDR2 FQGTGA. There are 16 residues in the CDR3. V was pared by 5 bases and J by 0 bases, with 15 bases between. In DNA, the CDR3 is TGTGCCAGCAGCCCCCAGATGGCGGGGAGCACAGATACGCAGTATTTT. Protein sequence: CASSPQMAGSTDTQYF.

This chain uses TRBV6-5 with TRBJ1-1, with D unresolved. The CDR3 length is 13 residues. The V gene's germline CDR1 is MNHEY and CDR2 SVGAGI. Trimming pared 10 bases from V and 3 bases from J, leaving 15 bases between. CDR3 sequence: CATAGRADTEAFF. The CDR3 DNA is TGTGCCACCGCGGGTAGGGCCGACACTGAAGCTTTCTTT.

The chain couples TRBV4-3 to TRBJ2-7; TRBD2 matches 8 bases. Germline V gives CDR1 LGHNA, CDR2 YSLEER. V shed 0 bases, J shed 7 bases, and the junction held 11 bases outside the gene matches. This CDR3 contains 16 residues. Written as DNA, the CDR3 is TGCGCCAGCAGCCAAGACCCGGGGGGGCCACAAGGAGAGCAGTACTTC. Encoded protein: CASSQDPGGPQGEQYF.

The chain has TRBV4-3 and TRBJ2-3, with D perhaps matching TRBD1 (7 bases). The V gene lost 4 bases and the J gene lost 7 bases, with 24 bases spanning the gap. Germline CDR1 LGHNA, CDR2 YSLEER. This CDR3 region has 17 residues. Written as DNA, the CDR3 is TGCGCCAGCAGCCTGAGCCCGGCCAGGGGGGAATTGAATACGCAGTATTTT. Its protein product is CASSLSPARGELNTQYF.

As DNA, the CDR3 is TGTGCCAGCAGCAAGTCGGAGGGAAACACCATATATTTT. This sequence encodes CASSKSEGNTIYF. V is TRBV21-1 and J is TRBJ1-3. TRBV21-1 counts as a pseudogene. The CDR3 has 13 amino acids.

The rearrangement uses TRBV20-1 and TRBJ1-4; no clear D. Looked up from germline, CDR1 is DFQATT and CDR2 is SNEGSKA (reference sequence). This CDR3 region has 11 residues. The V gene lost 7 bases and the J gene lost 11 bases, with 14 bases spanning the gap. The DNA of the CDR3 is TGCAGTGGTGAGCTGACGAAGAAACTGTTTTTT. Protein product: CSGELTKKLFF.

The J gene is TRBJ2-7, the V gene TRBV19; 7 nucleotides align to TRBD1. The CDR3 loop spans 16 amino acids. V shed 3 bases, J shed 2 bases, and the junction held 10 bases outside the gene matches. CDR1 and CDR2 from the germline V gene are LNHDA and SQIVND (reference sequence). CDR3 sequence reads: CASSIDEHRGTYEQYF. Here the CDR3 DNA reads TGTGCCAGTAGTATCGACGAACACAGGGGCACCTACGAGCAGTACTTC.

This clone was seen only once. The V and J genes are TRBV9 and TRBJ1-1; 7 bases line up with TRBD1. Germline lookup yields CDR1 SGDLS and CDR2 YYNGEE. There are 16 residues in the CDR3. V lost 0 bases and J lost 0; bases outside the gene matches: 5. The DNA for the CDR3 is TGTGCCAGCAGCGTAGCCCCGACAGGGATGAACACTGAAGCTTTCTTT. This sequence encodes CASSVAPTGMNTEAFF.

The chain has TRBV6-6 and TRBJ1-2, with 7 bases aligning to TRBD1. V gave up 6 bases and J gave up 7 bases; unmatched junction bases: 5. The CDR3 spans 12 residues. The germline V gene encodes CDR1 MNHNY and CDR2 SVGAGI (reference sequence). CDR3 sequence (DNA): TGTGCCAGCAGAAAACAGGGGATTGGCTACACCTTC. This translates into CASRKQGIGYTF.

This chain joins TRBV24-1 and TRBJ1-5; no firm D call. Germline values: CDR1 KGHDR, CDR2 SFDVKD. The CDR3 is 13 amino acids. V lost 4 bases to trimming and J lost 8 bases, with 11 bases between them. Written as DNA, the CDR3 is TGTGCCACCAGTGACGGGCCCTGGGAGCCCCAGCATTTT. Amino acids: CATSDGPWEPQHF.

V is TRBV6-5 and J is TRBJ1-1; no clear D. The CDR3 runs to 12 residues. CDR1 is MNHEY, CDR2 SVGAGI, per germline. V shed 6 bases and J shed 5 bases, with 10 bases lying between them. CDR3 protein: CASSVLDTEAFF. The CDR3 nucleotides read TGTGCCAGCAGCGTCTTAGATACTGAAGCTTTCTTT.

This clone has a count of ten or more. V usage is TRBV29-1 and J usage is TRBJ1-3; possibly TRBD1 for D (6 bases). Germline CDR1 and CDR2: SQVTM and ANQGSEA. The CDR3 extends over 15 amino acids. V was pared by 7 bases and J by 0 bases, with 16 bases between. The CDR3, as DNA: TGCAGCGCGGTGGACAGTTTAAGCTCTGGAAACACCATATATTTT. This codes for CSAVDSLSSGNTIYF.

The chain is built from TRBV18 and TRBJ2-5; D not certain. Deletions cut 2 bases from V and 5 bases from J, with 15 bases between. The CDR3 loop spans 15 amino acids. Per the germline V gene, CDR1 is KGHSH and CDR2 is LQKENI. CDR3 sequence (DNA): TGTGCCAGCTCACCAACCCAAGGATCACACGAGACCCAGTACTTC. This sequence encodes CASSPTQGSHETQYF. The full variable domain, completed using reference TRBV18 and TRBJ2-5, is NAGVMQNPRHLVRRRGQEARLRCSPMKGHSHVYWYRQLPEEGLKFMVYLQKENIIDESGMPKERFSAEFPKEGPSILRIQQVVRGDSAAYFCASSPTQGSHETQYFGPGTRLLVL.